This T cell receptor (beta chain) was obtained from a study of OX40 agonist ivuxolimab in advanced cancers. Across the study: Patients received ivuxolimab, an intravenous treatment, every 2 weeks at 0.01 to 10 mg/kg. Study-wide findings and caveats: Clonal expansion was seen in CD4+ and CD8+ blood T cells by week 6 at 0.1 to 3.0 mg/kg.

With baseline, cycle 4 day 1, and cycle 7 day 1 as timepoints, blood was sampled. The CDR3 sequence is 13 residues long. Germline V CDR1 and CDR2: LGHNT, FRNRAP. Trimming took off 3 bases at V and 8 bases at J, with 13 bases between the two ends. As concerns this clone: Antigen specificity is unknown.

TCRdb's table, derived via immunoSEQ multiplex PCR, lists solely in-frame clones and lacks some. The data hold 100,000 to 110,000 clones, with about 91% observed a single time. Sequences were derived from CD4+ or CD8+ T cells sorted from blood, sampled in a trial of the OX40 agonist ivuxolimab. J is TRBJ1-2 and V is TRBV12-5; no reliable D call. This clonotype was obtained from an adult with an advanced solid tumor such as melanoma, head and neck, liver or kidney cancer. The CDR3 coding sequence is TGTGCTAGTGGTTTCACGGGGAGTAGGGGCTACACCTTC. Translation: CASGFTGSRGYTF.